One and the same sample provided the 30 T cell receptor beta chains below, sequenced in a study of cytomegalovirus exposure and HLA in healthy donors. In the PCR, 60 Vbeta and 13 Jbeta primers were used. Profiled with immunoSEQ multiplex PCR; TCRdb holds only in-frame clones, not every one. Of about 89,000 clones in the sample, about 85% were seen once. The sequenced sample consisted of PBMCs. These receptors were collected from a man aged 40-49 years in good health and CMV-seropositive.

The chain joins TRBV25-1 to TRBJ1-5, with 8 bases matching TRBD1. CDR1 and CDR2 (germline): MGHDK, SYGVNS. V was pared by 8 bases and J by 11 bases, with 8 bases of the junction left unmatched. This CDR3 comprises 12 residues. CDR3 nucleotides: TGTGCCAGCCCGGACAGGGAACAGGCCCAGCATTTT. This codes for CASPDREQAQHF.

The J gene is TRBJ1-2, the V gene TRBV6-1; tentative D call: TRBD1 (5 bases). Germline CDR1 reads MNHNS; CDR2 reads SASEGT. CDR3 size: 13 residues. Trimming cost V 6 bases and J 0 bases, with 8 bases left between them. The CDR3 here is CASSRDSNYGYTF. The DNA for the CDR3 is TGTGCCAGCAGCCGGGACTCTAACTATGGCTACACCTTC.

CDR3 bases: TGTGCCAGCAGCTTAGGGCCACTAGCGGGAGTTTACGAGCAGTACTTC. Translating it yields CASSLGPLAGVYEQYF. V gene TRBV7-8 combines with J gene TRBJ2-7; TRBD2 aligns across 11 bases. The V and J ends lost 1 base and 4 bases, in that order; junction bases with no gene match: 6. Germline V gene sequence: CDR1 SGHVS, CDR2 FQNEAQ. The CDR3 consists of 16 residues.

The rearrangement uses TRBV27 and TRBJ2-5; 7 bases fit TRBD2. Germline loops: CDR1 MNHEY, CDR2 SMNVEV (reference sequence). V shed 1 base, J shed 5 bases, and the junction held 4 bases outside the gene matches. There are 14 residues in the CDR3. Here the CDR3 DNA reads TGTGCCAGCAGTTTATGGGGGGGTGGGGAGACCCAGTACTTC. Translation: CASSLWGGGETQYF.

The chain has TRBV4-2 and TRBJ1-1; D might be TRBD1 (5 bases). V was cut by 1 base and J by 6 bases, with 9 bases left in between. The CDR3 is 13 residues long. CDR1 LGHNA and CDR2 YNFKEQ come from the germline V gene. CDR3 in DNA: TGTGCCAGCAGCCAAGGGACAATCCCTGAAGCTTTCTTT. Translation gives CASSQGTIPEAFF.

The CDR3, as DNA: TGCGCCAGCAGCTTGGGAGGGCAGCGGGGTTCACCCCTCCACTTT. As protein: CASSLGGQRGSPLHF. This chain joins TRBV5-1 and TRBJ1-6; D is uncertain. V lost 0 bases and J lost 9, with 13 bases in between. The CDR3 consists of 15 residues. CDR1 is SGHRS and CDR2 is YFSETQ in the germline V gene.

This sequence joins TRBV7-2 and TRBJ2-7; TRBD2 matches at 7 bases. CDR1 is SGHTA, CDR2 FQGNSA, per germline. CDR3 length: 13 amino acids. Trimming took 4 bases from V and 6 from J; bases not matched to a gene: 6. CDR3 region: CASSWDYAAEQYF. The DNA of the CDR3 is TGTGCCAGCAGCTGGGACTACGCGGCCGAGCAGTACTTC.

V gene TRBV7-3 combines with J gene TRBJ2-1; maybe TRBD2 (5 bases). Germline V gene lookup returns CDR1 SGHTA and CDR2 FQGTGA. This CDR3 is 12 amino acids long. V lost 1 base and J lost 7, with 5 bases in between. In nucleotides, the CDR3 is TGTGCCAGCAGCTTAAGCGGGAATGAGCAGTTCTTC. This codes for CASSLSGNEQFF.

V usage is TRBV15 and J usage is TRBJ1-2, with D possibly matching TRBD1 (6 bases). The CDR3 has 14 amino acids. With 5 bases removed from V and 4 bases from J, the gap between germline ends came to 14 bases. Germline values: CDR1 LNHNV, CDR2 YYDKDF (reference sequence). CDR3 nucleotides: TGTGCCACCAGCGGGGTTCAGGACAGCTATGGCTACACCTTC. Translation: CATSGVQDSYGYTF.

CDR3 loop: CASSNPGQGHNSPLHF. The CDR3 DNA sequence: TGTGCCAGCAGTAATCCCGGACAGGGCCATAATTCACCCCTCCACTTT. The V and J genes are TRBV5-4 and TRBJ1-6; the match to TRBD1 covers 8 bases. Trimming took 5 bases from V and 5 from J; bases not matched to a gene: 9. Germline CDR1 SGHNT, CDR2 YYREEE (reference sequence). The CDR3 contains 16 residues.

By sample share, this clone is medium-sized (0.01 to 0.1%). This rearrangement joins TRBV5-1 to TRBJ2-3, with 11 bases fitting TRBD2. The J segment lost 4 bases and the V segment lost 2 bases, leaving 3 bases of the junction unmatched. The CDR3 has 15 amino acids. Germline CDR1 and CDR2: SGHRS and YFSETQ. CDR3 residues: CASSLTSGSADTQYF. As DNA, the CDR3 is TGCGCCAGCAGCTTAACTAGCGGGAGTGCAGATACGCAGTATTTT.

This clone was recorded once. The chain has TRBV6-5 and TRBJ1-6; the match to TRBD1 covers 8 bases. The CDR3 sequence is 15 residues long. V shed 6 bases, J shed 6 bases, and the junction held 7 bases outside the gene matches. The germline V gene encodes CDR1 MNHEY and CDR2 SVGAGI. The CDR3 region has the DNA TGTGCCAGCAGAACCGGACAGGGACTTAATTCACCCCTCCACTTT. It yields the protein CASRTGQGLNSPLHF.

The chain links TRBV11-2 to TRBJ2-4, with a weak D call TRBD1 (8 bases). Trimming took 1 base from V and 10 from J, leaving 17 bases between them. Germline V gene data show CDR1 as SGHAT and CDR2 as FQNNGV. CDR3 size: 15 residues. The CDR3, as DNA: TGTGCCAGCAGCTTAGGCCTCACAGGGGGGGAAATTCAGTACTTC. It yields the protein CASSLGLTGGEIQYF.

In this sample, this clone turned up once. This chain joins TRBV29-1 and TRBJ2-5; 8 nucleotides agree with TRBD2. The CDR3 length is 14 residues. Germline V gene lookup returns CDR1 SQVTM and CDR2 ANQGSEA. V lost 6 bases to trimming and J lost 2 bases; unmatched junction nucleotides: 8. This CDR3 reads CSVGISGGQETQYF. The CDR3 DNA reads TGCAGCGTGGGGATTTCGGGAGGGCAAGAGACCCAGTACTTC.

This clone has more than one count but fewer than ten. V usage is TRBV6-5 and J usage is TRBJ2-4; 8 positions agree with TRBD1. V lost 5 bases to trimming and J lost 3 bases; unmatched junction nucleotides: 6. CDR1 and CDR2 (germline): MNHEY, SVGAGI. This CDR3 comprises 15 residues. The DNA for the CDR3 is TGTGCCAGCAGTGCAGGGGGCTTAGGCAAAAACATTCAGTACTTC. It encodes CASSAGGLGKNIQYF.

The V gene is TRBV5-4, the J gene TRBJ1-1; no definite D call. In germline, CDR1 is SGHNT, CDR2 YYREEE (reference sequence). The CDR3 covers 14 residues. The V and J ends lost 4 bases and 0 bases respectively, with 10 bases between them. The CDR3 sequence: CASSRGTMNTEAFF. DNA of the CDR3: TGTGCCAGCAGCAGAGGAACCATGAACACTGAAGCTTTCTTT. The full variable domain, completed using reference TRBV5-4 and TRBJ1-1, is ETGVTQSPTHLIKTRGQQVTLRCSSQSGHNTVSWYQQALGQGPQFIFQYYREEENGRGNFPPRFSGLQFPNYSSELNVNALELDDSALYLCASSRGTMNTEAFFGQGTRLTVV.

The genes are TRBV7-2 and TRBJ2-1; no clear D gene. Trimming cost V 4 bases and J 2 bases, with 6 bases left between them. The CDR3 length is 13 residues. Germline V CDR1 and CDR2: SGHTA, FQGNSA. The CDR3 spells CASSSQAYNEQFF. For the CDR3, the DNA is TGTGCCAGCAGCTCCCAGGCCTACAATGAGCAGTTCTTC. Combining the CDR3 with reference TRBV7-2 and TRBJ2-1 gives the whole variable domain GAGVSQSPSNKVTEKGKDVELRCDPISGHTALYWYRQSLGQGLEFLIYFQGNSAPDKSGLPSDRFSAERTGGSVSTLTIQRTQQEDSAVYLCASSSQAYNEQFFGPGTRLTVL.

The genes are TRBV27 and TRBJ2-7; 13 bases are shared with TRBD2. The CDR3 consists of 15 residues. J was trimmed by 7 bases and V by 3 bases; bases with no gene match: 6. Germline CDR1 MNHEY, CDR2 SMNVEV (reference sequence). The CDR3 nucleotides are TGTGCCAGCAGTTTCGGACTAGCGGGGGCAGCTGAGCAGTACTTC. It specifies CASSFGLAGAAEQYF.

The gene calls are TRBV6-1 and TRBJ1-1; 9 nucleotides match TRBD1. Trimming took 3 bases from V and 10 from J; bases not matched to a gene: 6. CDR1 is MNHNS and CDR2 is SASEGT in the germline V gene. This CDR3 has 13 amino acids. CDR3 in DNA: TGTGCCAGCAGTGACCAACAGGGGGCGGCAGCTTTCTTT. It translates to CASSDQQGAAAFF.

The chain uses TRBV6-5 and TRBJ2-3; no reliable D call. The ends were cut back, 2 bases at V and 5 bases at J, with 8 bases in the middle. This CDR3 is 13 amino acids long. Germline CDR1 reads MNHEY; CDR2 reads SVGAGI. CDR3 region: CASSYERIDTQYF. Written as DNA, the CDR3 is TGTGCCAGCAGTTACGAGAGAATAGATACGCAGTATTTT.

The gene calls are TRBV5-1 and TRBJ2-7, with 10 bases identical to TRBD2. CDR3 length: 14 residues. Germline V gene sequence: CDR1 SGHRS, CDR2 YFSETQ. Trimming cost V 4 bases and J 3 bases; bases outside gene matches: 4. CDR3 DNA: TGCGCCAGCAGCACAGGACTAGCGGTCTACGAGCAGTACTTC. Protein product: CASSTGLAVYEQYF.

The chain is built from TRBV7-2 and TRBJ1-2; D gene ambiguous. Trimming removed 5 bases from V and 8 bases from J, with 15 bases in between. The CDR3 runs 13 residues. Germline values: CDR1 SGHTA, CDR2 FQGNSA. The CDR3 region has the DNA TGTGCCAGCAGCCCCTTCAGAGGGCAAGGCTACACCTTC. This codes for CASSPFRGQGYTF.

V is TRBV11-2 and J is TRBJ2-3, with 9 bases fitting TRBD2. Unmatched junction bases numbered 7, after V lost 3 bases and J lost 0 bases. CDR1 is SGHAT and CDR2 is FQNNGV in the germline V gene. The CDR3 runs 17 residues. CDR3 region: CASSFLLTSGSTDTQYF. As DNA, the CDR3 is TGTGCCAGCAGCTTTCTATTGACTAGCGGCAGCACAGATACGCAGTATTTT.

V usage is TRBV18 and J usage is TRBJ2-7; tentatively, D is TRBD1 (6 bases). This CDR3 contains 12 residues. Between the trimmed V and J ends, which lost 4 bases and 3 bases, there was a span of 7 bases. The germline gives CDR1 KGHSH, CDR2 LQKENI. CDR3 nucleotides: TGTGCCAGCTCACGGACAGACTACGAGCAGTACTTC. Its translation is CASSRTDYEQYF.

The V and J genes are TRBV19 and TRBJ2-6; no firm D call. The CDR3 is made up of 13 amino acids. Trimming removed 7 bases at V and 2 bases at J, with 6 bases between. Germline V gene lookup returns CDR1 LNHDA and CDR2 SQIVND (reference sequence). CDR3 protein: CASKATGANVLTF. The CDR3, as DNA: TGTGCCAGTAAAGCTACTGGGGCCAACGTCCTGACTTTC.

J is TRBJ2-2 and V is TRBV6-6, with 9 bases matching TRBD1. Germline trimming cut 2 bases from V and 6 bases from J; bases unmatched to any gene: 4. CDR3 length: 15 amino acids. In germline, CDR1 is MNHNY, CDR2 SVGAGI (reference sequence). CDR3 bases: TGTGCCAGCAGTTACGGACAGGGGAGGGCCGGGGAGCTGTTTTTT. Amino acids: CASSYGQGRAGELFF.

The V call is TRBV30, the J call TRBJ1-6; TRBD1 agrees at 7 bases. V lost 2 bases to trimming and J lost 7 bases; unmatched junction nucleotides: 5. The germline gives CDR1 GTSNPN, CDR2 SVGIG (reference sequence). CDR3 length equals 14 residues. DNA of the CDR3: TGTGCCTGGAGTCTCGGGACAGACAATTCACCCCTCCACTTT. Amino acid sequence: CAWSLGTDNSPLHF.

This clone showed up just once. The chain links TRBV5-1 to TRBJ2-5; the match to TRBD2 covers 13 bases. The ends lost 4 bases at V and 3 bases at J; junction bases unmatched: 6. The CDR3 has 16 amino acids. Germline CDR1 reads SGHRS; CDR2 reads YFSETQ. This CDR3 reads CASSPGGLAGEETQYF. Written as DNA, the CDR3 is TGCGCCAGCAGCCCTGGAGGACTAGCGGGAGAAGAGACCCAGTACTTC.

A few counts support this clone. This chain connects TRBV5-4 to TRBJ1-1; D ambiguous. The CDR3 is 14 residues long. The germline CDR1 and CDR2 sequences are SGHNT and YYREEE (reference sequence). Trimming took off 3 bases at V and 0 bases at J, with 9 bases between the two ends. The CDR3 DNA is TGTGCCAGCAGCTCCCCTTTAATGAACACTGAAGCTTTCTTT. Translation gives CASSSPLMNTEAFF.

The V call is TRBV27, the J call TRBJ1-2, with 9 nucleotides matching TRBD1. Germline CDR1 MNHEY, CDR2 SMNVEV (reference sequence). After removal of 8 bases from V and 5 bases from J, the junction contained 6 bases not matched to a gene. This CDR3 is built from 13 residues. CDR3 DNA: TGTGCCAGCGGGGGACAGGGCTATTATGGCTACACCTTC. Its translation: CASGGQGYYGYTF.